Presented here are 2 T cell receptor beta chains from one specimen sequenced in a study of T cells after yellow fever vaccination. TCRdb passed the 5' RACE reads through MiXCR, listing each CDR3 protein once. This table has roughly 400,000 distinct CDR3 sequences, roughly a sixth appearing once. This specimen consisted of PBMCs, obtained before the yellow fever booster vaccination. The receptors come from a man younger than 35 who received the YFV17D yellow fever vaccine.

The chain has TRBV4-1 and TRBJ2-4, with 9 bases matching TRBD2. CDR1 and CDR2 from the germline V gene are MGHRA and YSYEKL. CDR3 length: 17 residues. J lost 6 bases, V lost 1 base, and 10 bases had no gene match. Written as DNA, the CDR3 is TGCGCCAGCAGCCAAGCCTACGCGGGGGGGCCGGTAAACATTCAGTACTTC. Translated, it gives CASSQAYAGGPVNIQYF.

The chain links TRBV5-1 to TRBJ1-1; unclear D gene. There are 13 residues in the CDR3. Trimming pared 3 bases from V and 5 bases from J, leaving 11 bases between. Germline CDR1 SGHRS, CDR2 YFSETQ. The CDR3 spells CASSYPQATEAFF. The CDR3 coding sequence is TGCGCCAGCAGCTACCCCCAGGCGACTGAAGCTTTCTTT. The whole variable domain, remainder taken from reference TRBV5-1 and TRBJ1-1, is KAGVTQTPRYLIKTRGQQVTLSCSPISGHRSVSWYQQTPGQGLQFLFEYFSETQRNKGNFPGRFSGRQFSNSRSEMNVSTLELGDSALYLCASSYPQATEAFFGQGTRLTVV.